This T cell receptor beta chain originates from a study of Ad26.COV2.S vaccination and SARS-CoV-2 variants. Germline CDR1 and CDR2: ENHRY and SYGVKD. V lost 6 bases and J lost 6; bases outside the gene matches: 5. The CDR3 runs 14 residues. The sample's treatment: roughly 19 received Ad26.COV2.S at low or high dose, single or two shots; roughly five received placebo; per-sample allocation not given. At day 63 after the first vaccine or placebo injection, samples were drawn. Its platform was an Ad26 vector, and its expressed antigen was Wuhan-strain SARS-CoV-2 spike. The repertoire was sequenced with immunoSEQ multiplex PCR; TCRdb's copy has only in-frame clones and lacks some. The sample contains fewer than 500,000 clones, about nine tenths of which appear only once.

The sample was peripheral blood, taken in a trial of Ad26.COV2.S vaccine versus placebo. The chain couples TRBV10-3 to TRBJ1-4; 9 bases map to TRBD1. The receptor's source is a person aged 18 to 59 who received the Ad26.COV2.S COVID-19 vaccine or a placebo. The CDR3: CAISETGGDEKLFF. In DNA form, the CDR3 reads TGTGCCATCAGCGAGACAGGGGGGGATGAAAAACTGTTTTTT.